The present TCR beta chain was sequenced within a study of early T cells in non-severe SARS-CoV-2 infection. Study background: Sequencing was performed on bulk RNA from unsorted whole blood, leaving chains unpaired.

Trimming took 2 bases from V and 3 from J, leaving 5 bases between them. The CDR3 consists of 13 residues. The germline V gene has CDR1 MNHEY and CDR2 SVGEGT. With respect to this clonotype: Its target is unknown.

Study outcomes and limitations: VDJdb-based annotation leaned toward anti-spike CD8 responses and missed private and CD4 specificities.

Unique molecular identifiers were added to individual cDNA molecules. TCRdb fed the 5' RACE reads into MiXCR, producing one record per CDR3 protein. The table shows fewer than 80,000 distinct CDR3 sequences, with approximately 11% occurring only once. This receptor was identified in an adult who was a healthcare worker with PCR-confirmed SARS-CoV-2 infection or an uninfected control (not recorded which). The input for sequencing was whole blood, taken at baseline. The rearrangement uses TRBV6-2 or TRBV6-3 and TRBJ1-5; D is unresolved. CDR3 region: CASSYSVNQPQHF. CDR3 sequence (DNA): TGTGCCAGCAGTTACAGCGTCAATCAGCCCCAGCATTTT.